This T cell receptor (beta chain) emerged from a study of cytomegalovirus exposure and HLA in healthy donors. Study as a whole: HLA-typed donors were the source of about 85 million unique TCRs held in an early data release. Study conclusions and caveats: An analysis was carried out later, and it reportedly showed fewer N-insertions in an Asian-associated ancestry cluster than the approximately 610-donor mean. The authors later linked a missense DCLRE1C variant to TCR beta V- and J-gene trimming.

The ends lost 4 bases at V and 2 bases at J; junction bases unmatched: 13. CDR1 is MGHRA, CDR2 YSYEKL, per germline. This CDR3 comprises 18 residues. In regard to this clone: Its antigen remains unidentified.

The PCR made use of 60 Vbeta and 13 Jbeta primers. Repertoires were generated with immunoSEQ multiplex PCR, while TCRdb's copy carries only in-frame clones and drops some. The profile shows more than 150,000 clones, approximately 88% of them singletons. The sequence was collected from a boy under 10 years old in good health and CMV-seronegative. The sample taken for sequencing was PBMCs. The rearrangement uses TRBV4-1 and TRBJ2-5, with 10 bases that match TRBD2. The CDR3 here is CASSRQGLAGGSQETQYF. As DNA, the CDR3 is TGCGCCAGCAGCCGTCAGGGGTTAGCGGGGGGATCTCAAGAGACCCAGTACTTC.